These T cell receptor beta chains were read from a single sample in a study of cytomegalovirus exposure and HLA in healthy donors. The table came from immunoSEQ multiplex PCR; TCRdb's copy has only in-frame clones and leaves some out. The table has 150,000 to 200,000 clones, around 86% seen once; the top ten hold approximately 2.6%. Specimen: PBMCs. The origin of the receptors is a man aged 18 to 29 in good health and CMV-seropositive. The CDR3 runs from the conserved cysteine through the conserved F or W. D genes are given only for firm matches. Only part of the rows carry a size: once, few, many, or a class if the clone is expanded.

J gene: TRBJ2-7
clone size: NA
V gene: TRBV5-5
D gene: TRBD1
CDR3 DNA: TGTGCCAGCAGCACGGGACAGGGCTACGAGCAGTACTTC
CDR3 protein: CASSTGQGYEQYF

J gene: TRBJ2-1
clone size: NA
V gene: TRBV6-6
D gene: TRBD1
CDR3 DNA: TGTGCCAGCAGTGCCGGGACAGGGCCCTACAATGAGCAGTTCTTC
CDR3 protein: CASSAGTGPYNEQFF

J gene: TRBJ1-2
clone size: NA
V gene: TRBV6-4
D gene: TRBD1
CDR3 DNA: TGTGCCAGCAGTGACCACAGGGGGCGGATAAGTTGGGGCTACACCTTC
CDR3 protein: CASSDHRGRISWGYTF

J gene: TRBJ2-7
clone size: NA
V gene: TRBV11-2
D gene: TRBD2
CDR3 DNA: TGTGCCAGCAGCGGGCGAACGACGGGGGGGGTATACGAGCAGTACTTC
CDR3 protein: CASSGRTTGGVYEQYF

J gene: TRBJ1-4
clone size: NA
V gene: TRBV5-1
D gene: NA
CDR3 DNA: TGCGCCAGCAGCCTAATTGAGACAGGTGAAAAACTGTTTTTT
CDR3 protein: CASSLIETGEKLFF

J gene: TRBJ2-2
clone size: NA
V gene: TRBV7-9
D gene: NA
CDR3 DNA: TGTGCCAGCAGCTTCTCCCGCACCGGGGAGCTGTTTTTT
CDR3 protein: CASSFSRTGELFF

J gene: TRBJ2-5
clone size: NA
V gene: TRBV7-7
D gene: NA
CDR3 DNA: TGTGCTAGCTCACCAGGGCGAGAGACCCAGTACTTC
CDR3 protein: CASSPGRETQYF

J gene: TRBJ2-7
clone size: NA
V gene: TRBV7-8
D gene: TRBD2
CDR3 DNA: TGTGCCAGCAGCCCACGGGGGGATAGCTACGAGCAGTACTTC
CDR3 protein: CASSPRGDSYEQYF

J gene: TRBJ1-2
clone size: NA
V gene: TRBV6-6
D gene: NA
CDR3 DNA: TGTGCCAGCAGTTACGTCCAGGGTCGTGGCTACACCTTC
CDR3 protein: CASSYVQGRGYTF

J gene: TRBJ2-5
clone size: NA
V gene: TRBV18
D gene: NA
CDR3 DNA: TGTGCCAGCTCACTACAGGAACAAGAGACCCAGTACTTC
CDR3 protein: CASSLQEQETQYF

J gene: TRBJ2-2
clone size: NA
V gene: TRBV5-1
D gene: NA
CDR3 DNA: TGCGCCAGCAGCTTAGCTGTCTCCGGGGAGCTGTTTTTT
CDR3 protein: CASSLAVSGELFF

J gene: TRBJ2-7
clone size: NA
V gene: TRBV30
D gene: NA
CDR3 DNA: TGTGCCTGGAGTCTAAACAGGGATCTCGAGCAGTACTTC
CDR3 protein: CAWSLNRDLEQYF

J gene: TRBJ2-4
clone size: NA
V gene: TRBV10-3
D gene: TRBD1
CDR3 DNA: TGTGCCACGACAGGGGAACTAGCCAAAAACATTCAGTACTTC
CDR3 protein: CATTGELAKNIQYF

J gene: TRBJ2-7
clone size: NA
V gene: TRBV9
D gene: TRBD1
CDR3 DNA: TGTGCCAGCAGCTTCGGGACAGGGTCCTCCTACGAGCAGTACTTC
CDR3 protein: CASSFGTGSSYEQYF

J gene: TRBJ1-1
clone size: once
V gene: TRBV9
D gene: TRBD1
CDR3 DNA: TGTGCCAGCAGCGTAGTGGGACAGGGTTTAACTGAAGCTTTCTTT
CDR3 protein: CASSVVGQGLTEAFF

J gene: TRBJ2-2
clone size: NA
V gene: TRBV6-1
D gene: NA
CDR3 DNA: TGTGCCAGCACTTCCAGTCACGAGCTGTTTTTT
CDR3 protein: CASTSSHELFF

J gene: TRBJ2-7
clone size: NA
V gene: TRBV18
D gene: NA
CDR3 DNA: TGTGCCAGCTCACTCTCCAGGGTATACGAGCAGTACTTC
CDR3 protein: CASSLSRVYEQYF

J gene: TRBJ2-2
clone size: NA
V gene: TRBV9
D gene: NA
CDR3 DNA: TGTGCCAGCACCCCAAAAAACACCGGGGAGCTGTTTTTT
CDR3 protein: CASTPKNTGELFF

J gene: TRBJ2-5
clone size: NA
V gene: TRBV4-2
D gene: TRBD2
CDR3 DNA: TGTGCCAGCAGCCAAGAAGGGACTAGCGGACTCGGGGCCCAGTACTTC
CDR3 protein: CASSQEGTSGLGAQYF

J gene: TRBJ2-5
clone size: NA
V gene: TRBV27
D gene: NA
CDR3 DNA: TGTGCCAGCAGTTTGGTATTCGGCCAAGAGACCCAGTACTTC
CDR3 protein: CASSLVFGQETQYF

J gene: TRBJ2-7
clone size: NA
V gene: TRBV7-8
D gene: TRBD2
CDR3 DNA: TGTGCCAGCAGCTTAACAACTAGCGGGGGGGCCTACGAGCAGTACTTC
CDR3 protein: CASSLTTSGGAYEQYF

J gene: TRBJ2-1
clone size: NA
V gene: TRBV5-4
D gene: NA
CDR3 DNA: TGTGCCAGCAAGGAGGAGGCCCTTGGCGAGCAGTTCTTC
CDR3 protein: CASKEEALGEQFF

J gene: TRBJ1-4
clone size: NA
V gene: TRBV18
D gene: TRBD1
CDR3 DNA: TGTGCCAGCTCTACCGGGACAGGGTCCGAAAAACTGTTTTTT
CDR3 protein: CASSTGTGSEKLFF

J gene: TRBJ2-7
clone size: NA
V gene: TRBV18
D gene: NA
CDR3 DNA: TGTGCCAGCTCACCGGCAATCACCTACGAGCAGTACTTC
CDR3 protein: CASSPAITYEQYF

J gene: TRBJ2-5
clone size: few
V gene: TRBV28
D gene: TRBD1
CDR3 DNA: TGTGCCAGCAGTTCACCACGGGGCAGGGGGCGAGAGACCCAGTACTTC
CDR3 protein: CASSSPRGRGRETQYF

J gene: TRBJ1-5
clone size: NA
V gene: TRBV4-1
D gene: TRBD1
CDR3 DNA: TGCGCCAGCAGCCCCACCGGGACAGGGGCGAGCAATCAGCCCCAGCATTTT
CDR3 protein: CASSPTGTGASNQPQHF